Included here is one T cell receptor beta chain sequence, with context. Its specificity is not known. Using immunoSEQ multiplex PCR, the repertoire was profiled, and TCRdb retains in-frame clones only, with some absent. The sample includes 150,000 to 200,000 clones, 80% to 90% of them seen just once. The data derive from a study of lymphopenia after photon versus proton radiotherapy. Study observations and caveats: Better survival with proton therapy was suggested as possible, not demonstrated.

The ends were cut back, 7 bases at V and 6 bases at J, with 15 bases in the middle. CDR3 length equals 13 residues. The germline CDR1 and CDR2 sequences are SGHDN and FVKESK. The receptor's source is a man aged 50 or older with gastric cancer. The material sequenced was peripheral blood, taken from a patient treated with photon-based radiotherapy. This sequence joins TRBV14 and TRBJ1-2; D ambiguous. The CDR3 DNA reads TGTGCCAGCACACGCGGTCATTCGGATGGCTACACCTTC. This gives the protein CASTRGHSDGYTF.